A single TCR beta chain is shown here with its context. These data belong to a study of T cells after yellow fever vaccination. One entry per CDR3 protein, called by TCRdb with MiXCR from the 5' RACE reads. The table lists approximately 550,000 distinct CDR3 sequences, roughly 21% of them singletons. This receptor was obtained from a man aged 30-40 years who received the YFV17D yellow fever vaccine. Material: PBMCs, obtained 15 days after the yellow fever booster vaccination.

The CDR3 coding sequence is TGCGCCAGCAGCTTGGAAGCAGGGAGGTCCACTGAAGCTTTCTTT. Its protein is CASSLEAGRSTEAFF. This chain joins TRBV5-1 and TRBJ1-1; D perhaps matches TRBD1 (5 bases). Germline V gives CDR1 SGHRS, CDR2 YFSETQ. The germline V and J ends were trimmed by 0 bases and 4 bases, with 13 bases remaining between them. The CDR3 contains 15 residues.